Shown below are 17 T cell receptor beta chains from a single sample sequenced in a study of beta chain features in type 1 diabetes. What was sequenced were expressed TCRB transcripts, since all of the isolated RNA had been reverse transcribed. The data were produced by immunoSEQ multiplex PCR, yet TCRdb's version contains in-frame clones alone and is incomplete. The sample has 150,000 to 200,000 clones, about 13% seen once; the top ten hold 0.62%. The specimen was central memory CD4+ T cells from blood. These receptors were collected from a woman aged 18-30 years in good health.

The V gene is TRBV18, the J gene TRBJ2-1; tentative D call: TRBD2 (6 bases). The CDR3 loop spans 14 amino acids. The germline V gene encodes CDR1 KGHSH and CDR2 LQKENI. Trimming removed 2 bases from V and 8 bases from J, with 13 bases in between. For the CDR3, the DNA is TGTGCCAGCTCACCAATGACTAGTCGGGATGAGCAGTTCTTC. Protein sequence: CASSPMTSRDEQFF.

The genes are TRBV7-9 and TRBJ2-2; TRBD1 agrees at 11 bases. J gave up 5 bases and V 4 bases, and 6 bases lay outside the gene matches. Per germline, CDR1 SEHNR and CDR2 FQNEAQ (reference sequence). The CDR3 contains 16 residues. CDR3 loop: CASSSPGQGGTGELFF. The CDR3 DNA is TGTGCCAGCAGCTCACCGGGACAGGGGGGTACCGGGGAGCTGTTTTTT. The complete variable domain, with remaining parts taken from reference TRBV7-9 and TRBJ2-2, reads DTGVSQNPRHKITKRGQNVTFRCDPISEHNRLYWYRQTLGQGPEFLTYFQNEAQLEKSRLLSDRFSAERPKGSFSTLEIQRTEQGDSAMYLCASSSPGQGGTGELFFGEGSRLTVL.

The J gene is TRBJ1-3, the V gene TRBV7-8; D gene unclear. Germline assignment: CDR1 SGHVS and CDR2 FQNEAQ. The V and J ends lost 5 bases and 1 base respectively, with 15 bases between them. CDR3 length: 16 amino acids. Here the CDR3 reads CASSPTGRPSGNTIYF. CDR3 in DNA: TGTGCCAGCAGCCCCACCGGGAGACCATCTGGAAACACCATATATTTT.

The gene calls are TRBV4-1 and TRBJ2-1; 14 bases match TRBD2. The CDR3 has 17 residues. The V gene's germline CDR1 is MGHRA and CDR2 YSYEKL. Germline trimming cut 1 base from V and 7 bases from J; bases unmatched to any gene: 6. The CDR3 loop is CASSQVGLAGGGNEQFF. CDR3 in DNA: TGCGCCAGCAGCCAAGTCGGACTAGCGGGAGGTGGGAATGAGCAGTTCTTC.

This clone occurred a few times. The chain couples TRBV5-1 to TRBJ2-5; TRBD1 aligns across 8 bases. The CDR3 consists of 16 residues. Germline assignment: CDR1 SGHRS and CDR2 YFSETQ. Trimming at V came to 4 bases and at J to 0 bases, leaving 8 bases not matched to a gene. CDR3 DNA sequence: TGCGCCAGCAGCGGCTCAGGGGGCTCGTACCAAGAGACCCAGTACTTC. This sequence encodes CASSGSGGSYQETQYF.

This rearrangement joins TRBV7-8 to TRBJ2-1; D possibly corresponds to TRBD2 (5 bases). The CDR3 length is 15 residues. V shed 3 bases and J shed 2 bases, with 11 bases lying between them. Germline V lookup: CDR1 SGHVS, CDR2 FQNEAQ. CDR3 sequence reads: CASSLRESAYNEQFF. The CDR3 DNA sequence: TGTGCCAGCAGCTTGAGGGAGTCTGCCTACAATGAGCAGTTCTTC. The whole variable domain, filled in from reference TRBV7-8 and TRBJ2-1, reads GAGVSQSPRYKVAKRGQDVALRCDPISGHVSLFWYQQALGQGPEFLTYFQNEAQLDKSGLPSDRFFAERPEGSVSTLKIQRTQQEDSAVYLCASSLRESAYNEQFFGPGTRLTVL.

The rearrangement uses TRBV15 and TRBJ2-1; D not certain. CDR1 is LNHNV and CDR2 is YYDKDF in the germline V gene (reference sequence). Trimming pared 0 bases from V and 6 bases from J, leaving 3 bases between. The CDR3 length is 12 residues. The chain's CDR3 is CATSRDSNEQFF. As DNA, the CDR3 is TGTGCCACCAGCAGAGATAGCAATGAGCAGTTCTTC. Together with reference TRBV15 and TRBJ2-1, the CDR3 gives the full variable domain: DAMVIQNPRYQVTQFGKPVTLSCSQTLNHNVMYWYQQKSSQAPKLLFHYYDKDFNNEADTPDNFQSRRPNTSFCFLDIRSPGLGDTAMYLCATSRDSNEQFFGPGTRLTVL.

This chain connects TRBV10-3 to TRBJ2-7, with 7 nucleotides matching TRBD1. This CDR3 is 13 amino acids long. CDR1 and CDR2 from the germline V gene are ENHRY and SYGVKD. V lost 5 bases, J lost 3 bases, and 4 bases stayed unmatched. As DNA, the CDR3 is TGTGCCATCAGTAACCGGGACAGCTACGAGCAGTACTTC. It encodes CAISNRDSYEQYF.

This clone was observed a handful of times. V and J are TRBV11-2 and TRBJ2-7; 9 bases map to TRBD2. Germline V gene lookup returns CDR1 SGHAT and CDR2 FQNNGV. With 1 base clipped from V and 1 base from J, the junction kept 2 bases outside the gene matches. The CDR3 contains 15 residues. CDR3 in amino acids: CASSLGLAASYEQYF. DNA of the CDR3: TGTGCCAGCAGCTTAGGACTAGCGGCTTCCTACGAGCAGTACTTC.

The chain uses TRBV4-1 and TRBJ2-2; possibly TRBD2 for D (5 bases). In germline, CDR1 is MGHRA, CDR2 YSYEKL. The ends were cut back, 3 bases at V and 1 base at J, with 9 bases in the middle. CDR3 length: 15 residues. The CDR3 reads CASSQFTRNTGELFF. Written as DNA, the CDR3 is TGCGCCAGCAGCCAGTTTACTAGGAACACCGGGGAGCTGTTTTTT.

The chain has TRBV5-4 and TRBJ1-2; D may be TRBD1 (6 bases). This CDR3 region has 15 residues. The V end was cut by 4 bases, the J end by 1 base, with 14 bases between. The germline V gene has CDR1 SGHNT and CDR2 YYREEE (reference sequence). CDR3 nucleotide sequence: TGTGCCAGCAGCCGCCCCGGGACAAGTAACTATGGCTACACCTTC. Translating it yields CASSRPGTSNYGYTF.

This clone was detected ten times or more. The chain couples TRBV25-1 to TRBJ2-2, with TRBD2 matching 7 bases. This CDR3 region has 13 residues. Trimming removed 3 bases from V and 7 bases from J; junction bases left unmatched: 2. Germline CDR1 MGHDK, CDR2 SYGVNS. Here the CDR3 DNA reads TGTGCCAGCAGTGACGGGAGGCGCGGGGAGCTGTTTTTT. Its protein product is CASSDGRRGELFF. Filled out from reference TRBV25-1 and TRBJ2-2, the complete variable domain reads EADIYQTPRYLVIGTGKKITLECSQTMGHDKMYWYQQDPGMELHLIHYSYGVNSTEKGDLSSESTVSRIRTEHFPLTLESARPSHTSQYLCASSDGRRGELFFGEGSRLTVL.

This clone was seen a handful of times. The gene calls are TRBV5-8 and TRBJ2-7; D gene uncertain. Germline V gene lookup returns CDR1 SGHTS and CDR2 YDEGEE. V was pared by 7 bases and J by 4 bases, with 21 bases between. The length of the CDR3 is 15 residues. CDR3 sequence reads: CASQSVSTARYEQYF. CDR3 DNA: TGTGCCAGCCAAAGCGTAAGCACTGCACGGTACGAGCAGTACTTC. The entire variable domain, with the rest obtained from reference TRBV5-8 and TRBJ2-7, is as follows: EAGVTQSPTHLIKTRGQQATLRCSPISGHTSVYWYQQALGLGLQFLLWYDEGEERNRGNFPPRFSGRQFPNYSSELNVNALELEDSALYLCASQSVSTARYEQYFGPGTRLTVT.

This clone was seen a few times. The gene calls are TRBV5-4 and TRBJ2-5, with 14 bases aligning to TRBD2. Germline assignment: CDR1 SGHNT and CDR2 YYREEE (reference sequence). Losses at the gene ends were 0 bases for V and 4 bases for J; bases not matched to a gene: 2. The CDR3 runs 16 residues. Here the CDR3 reads CASSLVGTSGRETQYF. CDR3 bases: TGTGCCAGCAGCTTGGTCGGGACTAGCGGGAGAGAGACCCAGTACTTC.

In its sample, this clone was seen a few times. This rearrangement joins TRBV7-2 to TRBJ2-2; 9 nucleotides line up with TRBD2. The CDR3 covers 17 residues. Germline trimming cut 0 bases from V and 7 bases from J; bases unmatched to any gene: 9. Germline CDR1 reads SGHTA; CDR2 reads FQGNSA. CDR3 region: CASSLAAGGLLGGELFF. CDR3 in DNA: TGTGCCAGCAGCTTAGCCGCGGGAGGGTTATTAGGCGGGGAGCTGTTTTTT. Looking up the rest from reference TRBV7-2 and TRBJ2-2 gives the full variable domain: GAGVSQSPSNKVTEKGKDVELRCDPISGHTALYWYRQSLGQGLEFLIYFQGNSAPDKSGLPSDRFSAERTGGSVSTLTIQRTQQEDSAVYLCASSLAAGGLLGGELFFGEGSRLTVL.

This clone qualifies as medium-sized. The chain carries TRBV5-1 and TRBJ2-1; 11 bases line up with TRBD1. There are 15 residues in the CDR3. Germline loops: CDR1 SGHRS, CDR2 YFSETQ. V trimming: 5 bases; J trimming: 8 bases; junction bases outside the gene matches: 9. The CDR3 spells CASRFRDRGTDEQFF. The DNA for the CDR3 is TGCGCCAGCAGGTTCCGGGACAGGGGGACGGATGAGCAGTTCTTC. The entire variable domain, with the rest obtained from reference TRBV5-1 and TRBJ2-1, is as follows: KAGVTQTPRYLIKTRGQQVTLSCSPISGHRSVSWYQQTPGQGLQFLFEYFSETQRNKGNFPGRFSGRQFSNSRSEMNVSTLELGDSALYLCASRFRDRGTDEQFFGPGTRLTVL.

As DNA, the CDR3 is TGTGCCAGCAGTTTTGGCGGGACAGGCGGGTACGAGCAGTACTTC. It yields the protein CASSFGGTGGYEQYF. The rearrangement uses TRBV28 and TRBJ2-7, with 8 positions matching TRBD1. CDR1 is MDHEN and CDR2 is SYDVKM in the germline V gene. V trimming: 3 bases; J trimming: 4 bases; junction bases outside the gene matches: 8. This CDR3 is 15 amino acids long.